The 11 T cell receptor beta chains below were found in one sample sequenced in a study of Ad26.COV2.S vaccination and SARS-CoV-2 variants. Here immunoSEQ multiplex PCR was the method, and the copy in TCRdb shows in-frame clones only, minus some. The sample contains about 350,000 clones, about 88% of which appear only once. The treatment is: around 19 received Ad26.COV2.S at low or high dose, single or two shots; roughly five received placebo; per-sample allocation not given. The study sampled participants on day 63 after the first vaccine or placebo injection. The specimen was peripheral blood, collected in a trial of Ad26.COV2.S vaccine versus placebo. The origin of the receptors is a person aged 18-60 years who received the Ad26.COV2.S COVID-19 vaccine or a placebo.

The chain joins TRBV11-2 to TRBJ2-1; D is unclear. The CDR3 covers 13 residues. The V and J ends lost 1 base and 4 bases respectively, with 5 bases between them. CDR1 SGHAT and CDR2 FQNNGV come from the germline V gene. The CDR3 nucleotides read TGTGCCAGCAGCTTAGGCGAGTACAATGAGCAGTTCTTC. Protein: CASSLGEYNEQFF. The full variable domain, rest sourced from reference TRBV11-2 and TRBJ2-1, is EAGVAQSPRYKIIEKRQSVAFWCNPISGHATLYWYQQILGQGPKLLIQFQNNGVVDDSQLPKDRFSAERLKGVDSTLKIQPAKLEDSAVYLCASSLGEYNEQFFGPGTRLTVL.

This clone was picked up one time. V usage is TRBV4-1 and J usage is TRBJ1-1; D ambiguous. V was pared by 0 bases and J by 10 bases, with 6 bases between. Germline V gene lookup returns CDR1 MGHRA and CDR2 YSYEKL. The CDR3 totals 11 residues. The CDR3 DNA reads as TGCGCCAGCAGCCAAGATGCCCGAGCTTTCTTT. Amino acid sequence: CASSQDARAFF.

The V call is TRBV7-2, the J call TRBJ1-1, with 7 bases fitting TRBD1. This CDR3 is 17 amino acids long. V shed 5 bases and J 1 base; nucleotides not matched to a gene: 13. CDR1 SGHTA and CDR2 FQGNSA come from the germline V gene. CDR3 residues: CASSLRGRQGPNTEAFF. The CDR3 DNA follows: TGTGCCAGCAGCCTGAGGGGGCGACAGGGCCCGAACACTGAAGCTTTCTTT. The variable domain in full, with the rest retrieved from reference TRBV7-2 and TRBJ1-1, is GAGVSQSPSNKVTEKGKDVELRCDPISGHTALYWYRQSLGQGLEFLIYFQGNSAPDKSGLPSDRFSAERTGGSVSTLTIQRTQQEDSAVYLCASSLRGRQGPNTEAFFGQGTRLTVV.

This clone was counted a single time. The chain employs TRBV6-5 and TRBJ2-5; 8 nucleotides align to TRBD2. The CDR3 is 11 amino acids. Germline loops: CDR1 MNHEY, CDR2 SVGAGI. Trimming removed 7 bases from V and 5 bases from J; junction bases left unmatched: 0. This CDR3 is CASTGGETQYF. CDR3 coding DNA: TGTGCCAGCACGGGGGGGGAGACCCAGTACTTC.

The chain employs TRBV11-2 and TRBJ2-5, with 10 bases fitting TRBD2. In germline, CDR1 is SGHAT, CDR2 FQNNGV. The CDR3 consists of 18 residues. V shed 5 bases and J 5 bases; nucleotides not matched to a gene: 17. CDR3 DNA sequence: TGTGCCAGCAGCCTAATGGGGGGGAGCGGGAGGGCCTTGGAGACCCAGTACTTC. Its protein product is CASSLMGGSGRALETQYF.

The rearrangement uses TRBV3-1 (or the pseudogene TRBV3-2) and TRBJ2-5; 9 bases line up with TRBD2. V lost 4 bases, J lost 4 bases, and 7 bases stayed unmatched. The CDR3 is made up of 15 amino acids. The V gene's germline CDR1 is LGHDT and CDR2 YNNKEL (reference sequence). The CDR3 here is CASSPREGARETQYF. As DNA, the CDR3 is TGTGCCAGCAGCCCGCGGGAGGGGGCCCGAGAGACCCAGTACTTC.

For this clone: A read error may produce the germline difference seen at one junction end. The chain carries TRBV29-1 and TRBJ1-5; tentative D call: TRBD1 (6 bases). Per germline, CDR1 SQVTM and CDR2 ANQGSEA. This CDR3 spans 14 amino acids. CDR3 region: CSVTDRSGDQPQHF. CDR3 nucleotide sequence: TGCAGCGTCACCGATCGGTCAGGGGATCAACCCCAGCATTTT. Looking up the rest from reference TRBV29-1 and TRBJ1-5 gives the full variable domain: SAVISQKPSRDICQRGTSLTIQCQVDSQVTMMFWYRQQPGQSLTLIATANQGSEATYESGFVIDKFPISRPNLTFSTLTVSNMSPEDSSIYLCSVTDRSGDQPQHFGDGTRLSIL.

The chain combines TRBV27 with TRBJ1-3; the D gene is possibly TRBD1 (5 bases). CDR1 is MNHEY and CDR2 is SMNVEV in the germline V gene (reference sequence). V gave up 5 bases and J gave up 0 bases, with 20 bases separating them. This CDR3 is 18 amino acids long. The CDR3 nucleotides are TGTGCCAGCAGTGAACTTTCGCTGGGACGGACCTCTGGAAACACCATATATTTT. This sequence encodes CASSELSLGRTSGNTIYF.

This chain joins TRBV7-8 and TRBJ1-1; 7 bases agree with TRBD1. The V and J ends lost 0 bases and 4 bases, in that order; junction bases with no gene match: 11. The CDR3 length is 17 residues. CDR1 SGHVS and CDR2 FQNEAQ come from the germline V gene. In DNA form, the CDR3 reads TGTGCCAGCAGCTTAGCGCAAAGGGGGCCTAGGATCACTGAAGCTTTCTTT. This sequence encodes CASSLAQRGPRITEAFF.

Regarding this clone: The junction shows a germline mismatch at one end, possibly a read error. The V and J genes are TRBV14 and TRBJ2-1; 8 positions match TRBD2. Germline CDR1 and CDR2: SGHDN and FVKESK. This CDR3 has 18 amino acids. CDR3 sequence reads: CASSQEGAGTREINERFF. CDR3 sequence (DNA): TGTGCCAGCAGCCAAGAAGGGGCCGGGACTAGGGAAATCAATGAGCGGTTCTTC.

The chain recombines TRBV24-1 with TRBJ2-7; 10 nucleotides match TRBD1. CDR3 length equals 20 residues. The J segment lost 4 bases and the V segment lost 3 bases, leaving 20 bases of the junction unmatched. CDR1 is KGHDR, CDR2 SFDVKD, per germline. The CDR3 loop is CATSDKDRGTLIGGKYEQYF. DNA of the CDR3: TGTGCCACCAGTGATAAGGACAGGGGGACGCTAATTGGTGGAAAATACGAGCAGTACTTC.